This paragraph reports one T cell receptor (beta chain). Its antigen is as yet unknown. TCRdb's copy holds only in-frame clones and misses some; the assay was immunoSEQ multiplex PCR. The data show some 100,000 clones, 75% to 85% seen once. The data stem from a study of glioma-infiltrating T cells after dendritic cell vaccination. Overall study context: Between about 2003 and 2013, patients got autologous tumor lysate-pulsed dendritic cell vaccines.

Broader study findings: Complete blood and tumor specimen sets were limited to few patients.

The CDR3 is made up of 13 amino acids. V lost 4 bases to trimming and J lost 5 bases, with 12 bases between them. Looked up from germline, CDR1 is WSHSY and CDR2 is SAAADI. The sequence came from a human donor with glioblastoma. Specimen: blood, collected before dendritic cell vaccination. The chain combines TRBV10-2 with TRBJ2-7; maybe TRBD2 (5 bases). As DNA, the CDR3 is TGCGCCAGCAGTGTTAGAGGGTTCCACGAGCAGTACTTC. Translating it yields CASSVRGFHEQYF.